The T cell receptor (beta chain) described here comes from a study of shared clonotypes between healthy human individuals. Study results and caveats: Memory subsets generally showed smaller estimated richness than naive subsets did. Naive CD4 clonotypes overlapped across a few donors at about 5.3%.

Germline V CDR1 and CDR2: PRHDT, FYEKMQ (reference sequence). This CDR3 is built from 15 residues. Trimming at V came to 5 bases and at J to 6 bases, leaving 10 bases not matched to a gene. This clone occurred once. No antigen is known for it. Measured with immunoSEQ multiplex PCR; TCRdb has only the in-frame clones, and not every one. The repertoire holds 1.5 million to 2.5 million clones, around 96% seen once, with roughly 1.2% in the top ten. Naivety among CD8 cells was defined by CD45RO negativity and positive CCR7 selection, thereby excluding terminally differentiated effector memory CD45RA+ cells. Nashville, Tennessee was home to all donors, each a Caucasian adult.

The genes are TRBV13 and TRBJ1-2, with 9 bases identical to TRBD1. The clonotype was recovered from a man younger than 35 in good health. Source material: naive CD8+ T cells sorted from blood. The CDR3: CASSKWDREFDGYTF. The CDR3 DNA follows: TGTGCCAGCAGCAAATGGGACAGGGAGTTCGATGGCTACACCTTC. The variable domain in full, with the rest retrieved from reference TRBV13 and TRBJ1-2, is AAGVIQSPRHLIKEKRETATLKCYPIPRHDTVYWYQQGPGQDPQFLISFYEKMQSDKGSIPDRFSAQQFSDYHSELNMSSLELGDSALYFCASSKWDREFDGYTFGSGTRLTVV.